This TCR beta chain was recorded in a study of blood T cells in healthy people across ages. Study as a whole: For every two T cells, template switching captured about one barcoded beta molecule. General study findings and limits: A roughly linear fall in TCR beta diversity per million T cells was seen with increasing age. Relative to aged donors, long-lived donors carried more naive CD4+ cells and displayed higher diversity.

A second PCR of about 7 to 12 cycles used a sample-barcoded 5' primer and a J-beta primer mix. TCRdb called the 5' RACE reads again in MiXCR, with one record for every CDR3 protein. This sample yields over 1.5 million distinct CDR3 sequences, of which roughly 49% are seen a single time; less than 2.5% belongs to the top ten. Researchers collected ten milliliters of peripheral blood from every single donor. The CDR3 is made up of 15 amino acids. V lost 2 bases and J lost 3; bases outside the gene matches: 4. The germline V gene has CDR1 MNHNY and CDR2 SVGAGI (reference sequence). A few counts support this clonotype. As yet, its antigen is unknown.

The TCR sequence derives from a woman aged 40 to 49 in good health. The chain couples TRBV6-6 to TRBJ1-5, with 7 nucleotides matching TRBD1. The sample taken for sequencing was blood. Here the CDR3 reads CASSYGQAINQPQHF. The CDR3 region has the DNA TGTGCCAGCAGTTACGGACAGGCTATCAATCAGCCCCAGCATTTT.